This T cell receptor (beta chain) was identified in a study of blood T cell repertoires in COVID-19. Study at large: Some COVID-19 samples were acute and others convalescent; all came from the United States, Italy and Spain. PBMCs, B-cell-depleted T cells, or T cells were the source of the cDNA or gDNA that made up the material.

Seattle's enrolled individuals joined amid active infection and were then monitored longitudinally. Per the germline V gene, CDR1 is SGDLS and CDR2 is YYNGEE. With 2 bases clipped from V and 6 bases from J, the junction kept 8 bases outside the gene matches. The CDR3 extends over 14 amino acids. This clone was counted a single time. In the original analysis: Researchers report that nucleated cell counts were estimated from reference gene primer amplification. The assay was immunoSEQ multiplex PCR, and TCRdb's table has in-frame clones only and misses some. For V, J and clone size, that table is used; D and trimming come from the DNA. Counted here are a few hundred thousand clones, approximately 89% occurring once; the ten biggest clones make up roughly 12%.

Sequencing was performed on peripheral blood. The genes are TRBV9 and TRBJ2-7, with TRBD2 matching 7 bases. The TCR originated in a woman in her forties or fifties with COVID-19, enrolled during active disease. CDR3 in DNA: TGTGCCAGCAGCGTGGGGAGGGGATCCCTCGAGCAGTACTTC. Encoded protein: CASSVGRGSLEQYF.